This T cell receptor beta chain was documented in a study of shared clonotypes between healthy human individuals (dated by TCRdb to the early 2020s). In the study overall: Two women and three men aged 18 to 49 years were included in the cohort. For each donor, three plates each were used for CD4 naive and CD4 memory, two plates were used for CD8 naive, and one plate was used for CD8 memory. To estimate repertoire size and how much clonotypes are shared between individuals, the study performed deep sequencing of blood TCR repertoires from roughly five healthy adults. To increase sequencing depth and limit assay-specific biases, different laboratories used diverse techniques to prepare libraries and sequence TCR repertoires. Per donor, leukapheresis produced somewhere between about 0.85 and 8.9 billion PBMCs. Broad study findings and their caveats: Because the study included only a small number of donors, the genetic and exposure-history diversity represented was limited. Sharing across four donors was observed for approximately 5% of naive CD4, 3% to 3.5% of naive CD8, over 2% of memory CD4, and around 0.44% of memory CD8 clonotypes. Even with the large sequencing depth, rarefaction of the sorted-subset datasets indicated that sequencing was incomplete. Pairwise subsampling led to the expectation that sequencing depth would affect the degree of clonotype sharing among donors. Naive subsets generally had larger estimated clonotype richness than memory subsets did. Sampling was restricted to blood, and TCR repertoires in tissue are likely to differ from TCR repertoires in blood. Clonotypes shared by all four sorted-subset donors showed higher generation probabilities than non-shared clonotypes.

TCR CDR3 regions were amplified from genomic DNA by multiplex PCR using the deep immunoSEQ assay. For each cell subset, the extracted genomic DNA was distributed evenly across all wells of several immunoSEQ 96-well plates, and each plate served as one replicate. Each replicate PCR for sorted subsets received roughly 0.2 ug genomic DNA, equal to roughly 30,000 T cell genomes. The purified libraries were quantified using a Qubit 3.0 fluorometer, sized with a Bioanalyzer 2100, and then quantified again using the KAPA Library Quantification kit. A separate single-read 150-cycle Illumina NextSeq 550 flow cell was used to sequence each immunoSEQ 96-well plate. The published analysis was carried out like this. Because only junctional sequences without quality scores were contained in the immunoSEQ output, filtering matching that applied to full-length reads could not be performed. To assign V/J genes and CDR3, sequences were annotated using PyIR, a Python wrapper for IgBLAST v1.9, with IMGT germline references. Reads were filtered out if the reads had weak V/J assignments (E-value above 1e-6), no CDR3, stop codons, out-of-frame junctions, or ambiguous translated residues. V3J clonotypes were defined by identical inferred V gene, J gene, and CDR3 amino acid sequence. The percentage overlap between two repertoires was calculated by dividing the number of shared unique clonotypes by the size of the smaller repertoire. RTK rarefaction, the Chao1 estimator, and Recon v2.1 estimates of unobserved clonotypes were used to assess repertoire richness. OLGA was used to compute generation probabilities for all TCRbeta clonotypes that the gDNA method yielded from a handful of donors. The immuneACCESS repertoire file appears here via TCRdb, limited to in-frame rearrangements. These files lack a portion of the clones; in checked studies, under half of the deficit traces to unresolved V genes, and the cause of the others is not known. That table is the source of V, J and clone size, and D and trimming were worked out from the DNA. This sample lists roughly 850,000 clones; 90% to 98% were detected once. The leading ten clones occupy less than 0.25% of the sample.

CDR1 is given as SQVTM and CDR2 as ANQGSEA, both from the germline V gene. The CDR3, from cysteine to phenylalanine, totals 14 residues. The only DNA kept is the CDR3, 42 bases in frame from the first base. At the junction V is shortened by 7 bases and J by 1 base, with 16 bases in between. About this clone: Its specific antigen is unknown. Base qualities are not at hand, and no much larger clone is one base apart.

CD8 naive samples consisted of CD45RO-negative cells that were positively selected for CCR7, yielding a CD45RA+CCR7+ population without TemRA cells. Donors were healthy HIV-negative adults with no recently reported acute infections or vaccinations. Every donor was a Caucasian adult living in Nashville, Tennessee, USA. Blood was obtained by leukapheresis, after which PBMCs were separated by Ficoll-Histopaque density gradient centrifugation and cryopreserved in liquid nitrogen vapor phase. Purity and quantity of every magnetically sorted T cell population were checked by analytical flow cytometry. From each sorted fraction, genomic DNA was isolated and quantified by UV absorbance on a Nanodrop 2000c.

The chain links TRBV29-1 with TRBJ1-2, with a tentative D gene TRBD1 over 5 matching bases. The TCR originated in a man younger than 40 in good health. Sequenced: naive CD8+ T cells sorted from blood. The cell subset or site label, read with the paper, signifies: CD45RA+CCR7+. The bases are TGCAGCGCTGGCCCTACTGACAGTAACTATGGCTACACCTTC. Translated, this gives CSAGPTDSNYGYTF.